The clone carrying this T cell receptor (beta chain) was found a few times. Its specificity is not known. This record comes from a study of T cells in Graves' hyperthyroidism and ophthalmopathy. Study-wide results and caveats: Among clonotypes expanded in thyroid above 0.001, most were also found in blood.

There were TCR beta CDR3 regions amplified from RNA transcripts. When the TCR CDR3 underwent first-round RT-PCR, the HTBI primer set was used. TCRdb analysed the multiplex PCR reads with MiXCR anew, one entry per CDR3 protein. The sample holds 250,000 to 300,000 distinct CDR3 sequences, about a sixth seen once. Lactation, pregnancy, other autoimmune disease or uncontrolled infection excluded patients. Sequencing was done on a sample of blood. The clonotype originates from a woman aged 55-69 years with Graves' ophthalmopathy.

The CDR3 loop is CASSQSDRGPKSPLHF. The CDR3 DNA reads TGTGCCAGCAGCCAGTCTGACAGGGGGCCGAAATCACCCCTCCACTTT. The chain joins TRBV3-1 to TRBJ1-6; TRBD1 agrees at 10 bases. J was trimmed by 10 bases and V by 3 bases; bases with no gene match: 9. Per germline, CDR1 LGHDT and CDR2 YNNKEL (reference sequence). CDR3 length equals 16 residues.